This TCR beta chain was documented in a study of cytomegalovirus exposure and HLA in healthy donors. Whole-study findings and limits: The study assumed roughly uniform donor sequencing depth for presence/absence analyses. Earlier analysis yielded a pattern in which most TCR beta V segments were productive about 90% or about 30% of the time.

The study ran its PCR with 60 Vbeta and 13 Jbeta primers. The repertoire was sequenced with immunoSEQ multiplex PCR; TCRdb's copy has only in-frame clones and lacks some. The sample carries 180,000 or so clones, approximately 59% recorded once. V was trimmed by 8 bases and J by 3 bases, leaving 11 bases between them. This CDR3 is built from 12 residues. From germline, CDR1 is SQVTM and CDR2 ANQGSEA. As regards this clone: Its specificity is unknown.

Sample: PBMCs. The clonotype comes from a man aged 35 to 55 in good health and CMV-seronegative. The chain joins TRBV29-1 to TRBJ2-1, with a possible D match to TRBD1 (5 bases). In DNA, the CDR3 is TGCAGCACAAGACAGAACTACAATGAGCAGTTCTTC. Translating it yields CSTRQNYNEQFF.